This TCR beta chain appears in the sequencing data of a study of T-cell memory formation after mild COVID-19. Findings of the study overall: SARS-CoV-2 specificity was not confirmed for second-wave clones peaking on day 37. Clones that got smaller from day 15 to 85 had even CD4/CD8, while clones growing later tipped toward CD4+. The main location of contracting CD4+ clones was CM and EM, and that of contracting CD8+ clones was EMRA.

This CDR3 spans 16 amino acids. Trimming removed 4 bases from V and 0 bases from J, with 10 bases in between. CDR1 LGHNA and CDR2 YSLEER come from the germline V gene. Amplification by 5'RACE using constant-segment primers produced TCR alpha and TCR beta cDNA libraries that carried sample barcodes and UMIs. TCRdb itself ran the 5' RACE reads through MiXCR, one entry per CDR3 protein. Of around 250,000 distinct CDR3 sequences in the sample, 15% to 20% were seen once. On this clonotype: Its cognate antigen is unknown.

The J gene is TRBJ2-6, the V gene TRBV4-3, with D possibly TRBD2 on 6 matching bases. The sequence came from a young man who had mild COVID-19 (a few samples of this study predate the infection). Cell type and time point are not known. The sample was PBMCs or a T cell subset sorted from them (not recorded which). CDR3 in DNA: TGCGCCAGCAGCCGGAGGGCCAGCTCTGGGGCCAACGTCCTGACTTTC. The encoded protein is CASSRRASSGANVLTF.